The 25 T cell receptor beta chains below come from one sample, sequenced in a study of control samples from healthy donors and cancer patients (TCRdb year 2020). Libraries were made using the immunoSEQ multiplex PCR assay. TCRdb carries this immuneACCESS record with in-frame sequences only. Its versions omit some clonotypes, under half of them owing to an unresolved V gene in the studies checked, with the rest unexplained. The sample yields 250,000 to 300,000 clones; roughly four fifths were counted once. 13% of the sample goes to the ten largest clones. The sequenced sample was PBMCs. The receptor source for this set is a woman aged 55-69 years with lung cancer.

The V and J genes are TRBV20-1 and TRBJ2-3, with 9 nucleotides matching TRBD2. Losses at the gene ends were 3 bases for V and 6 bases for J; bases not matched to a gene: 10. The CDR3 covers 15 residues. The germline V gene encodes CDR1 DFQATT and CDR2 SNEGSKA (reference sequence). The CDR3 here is CSASQRGRAWDTQYF. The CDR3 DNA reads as TGCAGTGCTAGTCAACGCGGGAGGGCCTGGGATACGCAGTATTTT.

CDR3 region: CAWSVQDNQPQHF. The CDR3 nucleotides read TGTGCCTGGAGTGTACAGGACAATCAGCCCCAGCATTTT. J is TRBJ1-5 and V is TRBV30; a possible D gene is TRBD1 (5 bases). Between the trimmed V and J ends, which lost 0 bases and 3 bases, there was a span of 6 bases. In germline, CDR1 is GTSNPN, CDR2 SVGIG (reference sequence). The CDR3 is 13 amino acids.

The chain's CDR3 is CASSQVGNSPLHF. The CDR3 nucleotides read TGTGCCAGCAGCCAAGTTGGTAATTCACCCCTCCACTTT. The chain couples TRBV14 to TRBJ1-6; D is uncertain. The length of the CDR3 is 13 residues. V was trimmed by 1 base and J by 6 bases, leaving 4 bases between them. Germline V gives CDR1 SGHDN, CDR2 FVKESK.

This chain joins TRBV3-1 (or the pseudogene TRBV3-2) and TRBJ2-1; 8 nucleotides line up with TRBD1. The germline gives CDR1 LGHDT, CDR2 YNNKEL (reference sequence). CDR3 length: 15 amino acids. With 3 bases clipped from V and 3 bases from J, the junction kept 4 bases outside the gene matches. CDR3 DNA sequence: TGTGCCAGCAGCCAGTGGGGACAGGTCTACAATGAGCAGTTCTTC. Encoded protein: CASSQWGQVYNEQFF.

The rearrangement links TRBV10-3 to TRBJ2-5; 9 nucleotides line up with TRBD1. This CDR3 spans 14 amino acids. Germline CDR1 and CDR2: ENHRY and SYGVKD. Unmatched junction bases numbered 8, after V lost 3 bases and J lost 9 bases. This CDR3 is CAISDLGQGLAQYF. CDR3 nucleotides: TGTGCCATCAGTGATCTGGGACAGGGTTTGGCCCAGTACTTC.

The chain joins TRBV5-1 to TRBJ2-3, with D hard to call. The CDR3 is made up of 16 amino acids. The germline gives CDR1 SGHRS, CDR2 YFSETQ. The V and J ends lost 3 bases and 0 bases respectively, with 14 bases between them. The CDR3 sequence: CASSSWTEWSTDTQYF. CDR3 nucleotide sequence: TGCGCCAGCAGCTCCTGGACGGAGTGGAGCACAGATACGCAGTATTTT.

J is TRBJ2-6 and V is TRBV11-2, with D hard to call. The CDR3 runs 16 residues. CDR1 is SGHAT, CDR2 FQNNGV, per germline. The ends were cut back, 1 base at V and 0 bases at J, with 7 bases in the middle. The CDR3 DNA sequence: TGTGCCAGCAGCTTAGGTCCCTTCTCTGGGGCCAACGTCCTGACTTTC. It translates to CASSLGPFSGANVLTF.

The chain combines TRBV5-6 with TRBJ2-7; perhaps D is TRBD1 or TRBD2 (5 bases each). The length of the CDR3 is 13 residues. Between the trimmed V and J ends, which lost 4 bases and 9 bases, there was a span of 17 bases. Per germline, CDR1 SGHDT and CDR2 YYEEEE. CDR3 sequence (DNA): TGTGCCAGCAGCCGCCGGGACGGCACTGTGCAGTACTTC. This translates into CASSRRDGTVQYF.

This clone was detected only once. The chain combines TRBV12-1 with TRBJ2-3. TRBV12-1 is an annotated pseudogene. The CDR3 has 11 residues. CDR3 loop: CASSFADTQYF. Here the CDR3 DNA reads TGTGCCAGCAGCTTTGCAGATACGCAGTATTTT.

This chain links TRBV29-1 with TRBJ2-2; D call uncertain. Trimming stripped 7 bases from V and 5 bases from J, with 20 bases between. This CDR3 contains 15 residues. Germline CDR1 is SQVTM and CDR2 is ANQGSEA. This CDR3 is CSAVGGAEPTGELFF. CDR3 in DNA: TGCAGCGCTGTTGGCGGAGCTGAGCCGACCGGGGAGCTGTTTTTT.

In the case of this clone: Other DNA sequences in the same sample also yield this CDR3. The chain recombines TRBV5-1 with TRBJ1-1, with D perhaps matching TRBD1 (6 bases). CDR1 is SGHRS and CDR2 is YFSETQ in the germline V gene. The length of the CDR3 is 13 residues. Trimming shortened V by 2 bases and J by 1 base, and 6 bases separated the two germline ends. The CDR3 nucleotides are TGCGCCAGCAGCTTACAGGGGAACACTGAAGCTTTCTTT. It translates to CASSLQGNTEAFF.

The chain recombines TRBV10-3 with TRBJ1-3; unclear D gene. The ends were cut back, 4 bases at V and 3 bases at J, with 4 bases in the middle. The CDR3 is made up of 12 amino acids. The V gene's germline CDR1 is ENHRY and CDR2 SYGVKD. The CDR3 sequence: CAISVVGNTIYF. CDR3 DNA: TGTGCCATCAGTGTAGTTGGAAACACCATATATTTT.

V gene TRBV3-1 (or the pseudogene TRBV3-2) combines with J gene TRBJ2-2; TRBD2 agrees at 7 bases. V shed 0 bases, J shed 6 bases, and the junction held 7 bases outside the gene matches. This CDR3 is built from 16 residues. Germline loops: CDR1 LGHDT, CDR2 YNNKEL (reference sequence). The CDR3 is CASSQELTSGAGELFF. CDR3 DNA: TGTGCCAGCAGCCAAGAATTGACAAGCGGGGCCGGGGAGCTGTTTTTT.

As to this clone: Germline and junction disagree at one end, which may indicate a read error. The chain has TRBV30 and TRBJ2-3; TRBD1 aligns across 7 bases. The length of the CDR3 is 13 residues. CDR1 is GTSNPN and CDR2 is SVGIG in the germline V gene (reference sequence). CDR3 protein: CASSPTGADTQYF. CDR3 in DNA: TGTGCCTCGAGTCCAACAGGGGCAGATACGCAGTATTTT.

In nucleotides, the CDR3 is TGCGCCAGCAAAGGATCCGGGGAGCTGTTTTTT. It codes for CASKGSGELFF. The chain uses TRBV23-1 and TRBJ2-2; D ambiguous. TRBV23-1 is filed as an ORF, its function uncertain. V shed 7 bases and J shed 6 bases, with 6 bases lying between them. This CDR3 contains 11 residues.

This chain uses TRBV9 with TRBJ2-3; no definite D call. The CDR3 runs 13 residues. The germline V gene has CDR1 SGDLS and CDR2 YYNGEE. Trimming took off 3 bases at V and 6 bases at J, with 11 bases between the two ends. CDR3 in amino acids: CASSARPQDTQYF. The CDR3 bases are TGTGCCAGCAGCGCAAGGCCCCAGGATACGCAGTATTTT.

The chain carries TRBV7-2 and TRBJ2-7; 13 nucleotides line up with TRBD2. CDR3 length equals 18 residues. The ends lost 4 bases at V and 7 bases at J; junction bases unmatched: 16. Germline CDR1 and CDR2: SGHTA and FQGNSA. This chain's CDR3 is CASSSPNSGLAGEREQYF. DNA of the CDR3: TGTGCCAGCAGCTCACCCAATTCAGGACTAGCGGGAGAAAGGGAGCAGTACTTC.

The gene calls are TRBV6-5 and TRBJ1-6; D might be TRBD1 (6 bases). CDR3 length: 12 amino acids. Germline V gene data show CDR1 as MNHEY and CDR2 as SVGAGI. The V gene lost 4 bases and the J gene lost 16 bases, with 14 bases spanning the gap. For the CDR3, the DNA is TGTGCCAGCAGTTCCGAGACAGGCGTTCTCCACTTT. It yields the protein CASSSETGVLHF.

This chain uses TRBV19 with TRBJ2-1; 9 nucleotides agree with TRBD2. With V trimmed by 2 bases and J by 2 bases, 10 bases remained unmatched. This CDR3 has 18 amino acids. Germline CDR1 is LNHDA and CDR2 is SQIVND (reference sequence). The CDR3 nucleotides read TGTGCCAGTAGTATAACGCGGGGGGGCTTTTTGACCTACAATGAGCAGTTCTTC. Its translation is CASSITRGGFLTYNEQFF.

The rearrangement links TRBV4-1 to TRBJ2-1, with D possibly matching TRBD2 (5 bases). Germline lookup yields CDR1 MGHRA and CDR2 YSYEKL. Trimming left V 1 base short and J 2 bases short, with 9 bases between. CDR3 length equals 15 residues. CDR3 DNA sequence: TGCGCCAGCAGCCAAGCTTACGGGGCCTACAATGAGCAGTTCTTC. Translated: CASSQAYGAYNEQFF.

CDR3 sequence reads: CATETGGSEQYF. The CDR3 bases are TGTGCCACCGAGACAGGGGGGTCCGAGCAGTACTTC. V usage is TRBV6-5 and J usage is TRBJ2-7; 9 bases map to TRBD1. Germline lookup yields CDR1 MNHEY and CDR2 SVGAGI. V shed 10 bases, J shed 6 bases, and the junction held 7 bases outside the gene matches. This CDR3 is 12 amino acids long.

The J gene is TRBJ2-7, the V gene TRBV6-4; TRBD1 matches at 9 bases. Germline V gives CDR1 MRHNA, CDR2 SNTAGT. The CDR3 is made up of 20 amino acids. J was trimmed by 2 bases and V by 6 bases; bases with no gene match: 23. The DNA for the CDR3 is TGTGCCAGCAGAGGGAGCCCGGGACAGGGAGAGAGGGAAGGGGCCTACGAGCAGTACTTC. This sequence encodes CASRGSPGQGEREGAYEQYF.

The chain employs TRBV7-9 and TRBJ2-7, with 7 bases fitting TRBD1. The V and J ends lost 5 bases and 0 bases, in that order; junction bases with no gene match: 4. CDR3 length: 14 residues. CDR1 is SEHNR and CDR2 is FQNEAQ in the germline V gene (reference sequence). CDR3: CASSHTGDSYEQYF. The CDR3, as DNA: TGTGCCAGCAGCCACACAGGGGACTCCTACGAGCAGTACTTC.

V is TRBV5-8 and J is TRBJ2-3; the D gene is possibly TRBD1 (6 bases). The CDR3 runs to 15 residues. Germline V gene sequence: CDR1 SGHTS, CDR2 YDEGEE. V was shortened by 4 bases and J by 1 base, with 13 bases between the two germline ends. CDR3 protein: CASSDRQVGTDTQYF. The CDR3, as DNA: TGTGCCAGCAGCGATCGACAGGTTGGCACAGATACGCAGTATTTT.

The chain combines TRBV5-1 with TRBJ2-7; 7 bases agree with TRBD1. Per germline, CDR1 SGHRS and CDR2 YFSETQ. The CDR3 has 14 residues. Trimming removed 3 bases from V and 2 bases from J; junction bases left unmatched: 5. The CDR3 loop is CASSSGTAAYEQYF. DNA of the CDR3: TGCGCCAGCAGCTCAGGGACAGCCGCCTACGAGCAGTACTTC.